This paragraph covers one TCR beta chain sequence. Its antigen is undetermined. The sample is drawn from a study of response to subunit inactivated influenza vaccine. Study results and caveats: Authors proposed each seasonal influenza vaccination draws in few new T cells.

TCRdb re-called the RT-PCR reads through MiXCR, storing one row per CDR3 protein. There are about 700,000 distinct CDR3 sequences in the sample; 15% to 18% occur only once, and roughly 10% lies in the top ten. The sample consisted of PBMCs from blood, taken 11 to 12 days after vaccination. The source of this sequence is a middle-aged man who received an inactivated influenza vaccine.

CDR3 residues: CASSQEFSNQPQHF. Here the CDR3 DNA reads TGCGCCAGCAGCCAAGAATTTAGCAATCAGCCCCAGCATTTT. The V gene is TRBV4-3, the J gene TRBJ1-5; unclear D gene. The germline V gene encodes CDR1 LGHNA and CDR2 YSLEER. The CDR3 totals 14 residues. V lost 0 bases to trimming and J lost 0 bases, with 3 bases between them.